The entry below gives a single TCR beta chain sequence along with its context. Its antigen has not been determined. One base away there is no much larger clone; base qualities are not given. The time point label for this specimen denotes: about 28 days (+/-7) after the second vaccine dose. AZD1222 recipients whose second dose came at about 4 weeks and those whose second dose came at about 12 weeks were combined into one group, since spike-specific TCR depth and breadth did not differ between the two schedules. Vaccinee samples came from UK trials COV001 and COV002, including a single-blind randomized controlled phase 2/3 trial of AZD1222 (ChAdOx1 nCoV-19) in healthy adults. For TCRbeta chain sequencing, PBMC samples from trial participants were taken at day 0 and at day 28 after the second dose. The CDR3 regions of human TCRbeta chains were subjected to immunosequencing. Regarding the original processing steps: TCRs in the repertoires were compared against a reference library of SARS-CoV-2-specific TCRs that had been generated with the MIRA antigen-specificity platform. Breadth was defined as the fraction of unique TCRs that were SARS-CoV-2-associated, and depth was defined as the fraction of total T cells that were SARS-CoV-2-associated. Each spike-specific TCR was assigned to its reactive spike region and to a CD4 or CD8 class using the MIRA data. Log10-transformed breadth and depth values were compared by one-way ANOVA with Sidak's multiple comparisons tests. TCRdb took this table from immuneACCESS and kept in-frame rearrangements with V and J called. Such tables lack part of the clones; where checked against another copy, unresolved V genes explain under half of the gap, and the rest is unexplained. The V and J calls and the clone size are those of that table, but D and trimming were determined from the DNA. This sample holds roughly 110,000 clones; 75% to 95% were observed only once. The ten largest clones add up to roughly 6.2% of the sample.

V and J are truncated by 3 bases and 0 bases respectively, leaving an intervening sequence of 13 bases. The germline V gene supplies CDR1 SGHDT and CDR2 YYEEEE. From cysteine to phenylalanine, the CDR3 is 16 amino acids long. This entry keeps only the CDR3 DNA: 48 bases, framed from base 1. The source of the sample is a study of T cell responses to AZD1222 COVID-19 vaccine (dated by TCRdb to about 2021). As for the study more broadly: A total of around 240 trial participants underwent TCR sequencing, of whom around 200 received two doses of AZD1222 and roughly 25 received two doses of the MenACWY control vaccine. Trial participants were enrolled by age into 18-55, 56-69 and 70-plus year subgroups, with around 140, 26 and 57 TCR-sequenced participants respectively.

Overall study results and their limits: The whole spike protein was spanned by vaccine-associated CD4 TCRs, and dominant responses were seen in regions 160-218 and 743-854. Because no day 14 peak-response samples were available, repertoires were characterized only after the peak T cell response. The 56-69-year group was small, and its depth increase did not reach significance, likely because of low power. After two AZD1222 doses, spike-specific TCR breadth and depth were significantly higher than at day 0 and than in MenACWY recipients. Conclusions about previously exposed vaccinees are limited because only five to seven AZD1222 recipients were SARS-CoV-2 seropositive at baseline. Participants were mostly white British and included more females than males, and it was suggested by the authors that clonal diversity may have been underestimated. Reportedly, almost half of the unique spike-specific TCRs recognized epitopes lying outside the regions that are mutated in the B.1.351 and B.1.1.7 variants.

Here the chain combines TRBV5-6 and TRBJ1-3; the D gene cannot be resolved reliably. This sequence originates from an adult who received the AZD1222 COVID-19 vaccine. Sample: peripheral blood, taken 28 days after the second AZD1222 dose. The DNA sequence is TGTGCCAGCAGCTCCCCGGAGAAATTCTCTGGAAACACCATATATTTT. The resulting protein is CASSSPEKFSGNTIYF.